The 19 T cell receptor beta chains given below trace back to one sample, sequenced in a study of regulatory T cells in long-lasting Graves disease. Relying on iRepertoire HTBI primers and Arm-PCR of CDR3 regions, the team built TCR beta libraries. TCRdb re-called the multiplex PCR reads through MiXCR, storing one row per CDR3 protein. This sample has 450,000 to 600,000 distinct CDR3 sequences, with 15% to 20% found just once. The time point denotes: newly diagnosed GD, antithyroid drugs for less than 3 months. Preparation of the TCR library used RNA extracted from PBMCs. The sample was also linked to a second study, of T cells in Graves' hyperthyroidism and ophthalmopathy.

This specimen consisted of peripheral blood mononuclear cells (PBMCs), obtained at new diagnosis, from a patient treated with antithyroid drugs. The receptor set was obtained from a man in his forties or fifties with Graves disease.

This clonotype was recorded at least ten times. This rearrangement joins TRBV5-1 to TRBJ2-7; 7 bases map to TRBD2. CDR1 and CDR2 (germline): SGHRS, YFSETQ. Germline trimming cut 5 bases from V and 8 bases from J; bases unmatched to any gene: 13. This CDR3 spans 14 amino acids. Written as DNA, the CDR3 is TGCGCCAGCAGGTCCTCCGCGGGAGAAGGACAGCAGTACTTC. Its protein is CASRSSAGEGQQYF.

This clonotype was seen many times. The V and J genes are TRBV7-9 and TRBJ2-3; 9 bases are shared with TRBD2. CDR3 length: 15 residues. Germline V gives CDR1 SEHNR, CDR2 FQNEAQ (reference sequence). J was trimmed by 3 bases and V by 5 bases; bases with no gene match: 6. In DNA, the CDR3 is TGTGCCAGCAGCGTTATAGCGGGAGAGACAGATACGCAGTATTTT. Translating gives CASSVIAGETDTQYF.

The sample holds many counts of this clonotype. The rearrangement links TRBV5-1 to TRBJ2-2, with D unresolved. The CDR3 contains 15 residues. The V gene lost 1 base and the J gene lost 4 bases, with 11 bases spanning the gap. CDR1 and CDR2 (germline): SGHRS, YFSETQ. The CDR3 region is CASSLRAVSTGELFF. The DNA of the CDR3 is TGCGCCAGCAGCTTGCGGGCAGTTAGCACCGGGGAGCTGTTTTTT.

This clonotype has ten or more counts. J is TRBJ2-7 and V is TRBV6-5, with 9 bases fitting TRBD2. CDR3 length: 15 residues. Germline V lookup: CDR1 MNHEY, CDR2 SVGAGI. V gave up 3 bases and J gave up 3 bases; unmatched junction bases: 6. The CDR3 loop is CASSYTREGHYEQYF. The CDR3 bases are TGTGCCAGCAGTTATACGCGGGAGGGCCACTACGAGCAGTACTTC.

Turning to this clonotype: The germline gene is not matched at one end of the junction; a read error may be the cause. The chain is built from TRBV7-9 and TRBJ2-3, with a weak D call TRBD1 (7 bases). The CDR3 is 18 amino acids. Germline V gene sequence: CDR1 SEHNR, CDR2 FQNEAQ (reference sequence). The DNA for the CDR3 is TGTGCCAGCAGCTTACTGGTGGCCCCAGGGAGGCGGACAGGTACGCAGTATTTT. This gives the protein CASSLLVAPGRRTGTQYF. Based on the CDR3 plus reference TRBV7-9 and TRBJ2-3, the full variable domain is DTGVSQNPRHKITKRGQNVTFRCDPISEHNRLYWYRQTLGQGPEFLTYFQNEAQLEKSRLLSDRFSAERPKGSFSTLEIQRTEQGDSAMYLCASSLLVAPGRRTGTQYFGPGTRLTVL.

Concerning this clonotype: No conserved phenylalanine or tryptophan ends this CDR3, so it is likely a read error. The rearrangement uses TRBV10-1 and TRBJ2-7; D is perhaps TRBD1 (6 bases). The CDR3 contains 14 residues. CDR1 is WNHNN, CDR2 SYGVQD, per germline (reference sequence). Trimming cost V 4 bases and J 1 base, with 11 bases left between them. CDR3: CASSGTRGSYEQYC. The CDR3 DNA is TGCGCCAGCAGTGGGACCAGGGGATCCTACGAGCAGTACTGC.

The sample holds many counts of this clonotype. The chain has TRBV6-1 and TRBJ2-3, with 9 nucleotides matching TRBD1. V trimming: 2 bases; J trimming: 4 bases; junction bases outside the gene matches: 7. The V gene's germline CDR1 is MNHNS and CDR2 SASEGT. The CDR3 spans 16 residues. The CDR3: CASSESGQGLSDTQYF. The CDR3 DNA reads TGTGCCAGCAGTGAATCGGGACAGGGCCTTTCAGATACGCAGTATTTT.

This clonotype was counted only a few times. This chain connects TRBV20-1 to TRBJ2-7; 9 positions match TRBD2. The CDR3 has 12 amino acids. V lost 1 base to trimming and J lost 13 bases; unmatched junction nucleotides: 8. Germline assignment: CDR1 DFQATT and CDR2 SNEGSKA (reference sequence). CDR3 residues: CSARGGLATDYF. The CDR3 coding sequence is TGCAGTGCTAGAGGTGGACTAGCGACTGACTACTTC.

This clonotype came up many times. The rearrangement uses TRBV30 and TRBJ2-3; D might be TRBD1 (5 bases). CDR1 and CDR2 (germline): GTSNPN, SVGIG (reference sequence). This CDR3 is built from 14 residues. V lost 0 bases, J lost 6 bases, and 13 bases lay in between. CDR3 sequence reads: CAWSVGPRTDTQYF. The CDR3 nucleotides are TGTGCCTGGAGTGTGGGGCCTCGGACGGATACGCAGTATTTT.

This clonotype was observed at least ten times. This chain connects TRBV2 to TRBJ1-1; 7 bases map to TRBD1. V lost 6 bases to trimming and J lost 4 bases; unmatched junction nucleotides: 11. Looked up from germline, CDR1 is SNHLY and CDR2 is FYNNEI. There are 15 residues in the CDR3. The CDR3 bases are TGTGCCAGCAGGAAAGGACAGGCTTTGCGCACTGAAGCTTTCTTT. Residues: CASRKGQALRTEAFF.

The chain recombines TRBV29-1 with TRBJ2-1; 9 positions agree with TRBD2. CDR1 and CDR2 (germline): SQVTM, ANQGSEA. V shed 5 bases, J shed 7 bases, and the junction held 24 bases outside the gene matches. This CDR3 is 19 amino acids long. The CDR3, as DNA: TGCAGCGTTCAGTCGAGAGGACTAGCGAATGACGCAACCCGGAATGAGCAGTTCTTC. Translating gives CSVQSRGLANDATRNEQFF.

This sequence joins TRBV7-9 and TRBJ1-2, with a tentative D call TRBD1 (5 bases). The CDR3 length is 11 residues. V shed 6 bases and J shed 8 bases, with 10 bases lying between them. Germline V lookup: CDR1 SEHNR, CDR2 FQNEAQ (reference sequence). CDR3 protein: CASRERDGYTF. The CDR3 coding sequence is TGTGCCAGCAGGGAGAGGGACGGCTACACCTTC.

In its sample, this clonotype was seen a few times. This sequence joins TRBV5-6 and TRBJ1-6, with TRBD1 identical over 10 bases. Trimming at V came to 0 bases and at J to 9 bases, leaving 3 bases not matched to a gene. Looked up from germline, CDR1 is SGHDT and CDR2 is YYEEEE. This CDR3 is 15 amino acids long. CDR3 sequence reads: CASSLAGTGVSPLHF. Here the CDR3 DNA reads TGTGCCAGCAGCTTGGCCGGGACAGGGGTTTCACCCCTCCACTTT.

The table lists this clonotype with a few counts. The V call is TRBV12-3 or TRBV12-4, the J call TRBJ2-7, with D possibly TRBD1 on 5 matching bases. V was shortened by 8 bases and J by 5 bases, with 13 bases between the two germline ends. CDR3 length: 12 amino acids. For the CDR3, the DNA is TGTGCCAGCCAGTCAGGGTTCAACGAGCAGTACTTC. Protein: CASQSGFNEQYF.

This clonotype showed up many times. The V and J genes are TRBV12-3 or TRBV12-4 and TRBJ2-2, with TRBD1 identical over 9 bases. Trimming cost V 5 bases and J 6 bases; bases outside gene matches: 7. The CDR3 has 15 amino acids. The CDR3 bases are TGTGCCAGCAGTCTCGGGGGACAGGGTGCCGGGGAGCTGTTTTTT. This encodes CASSLGGQGAGELFF.

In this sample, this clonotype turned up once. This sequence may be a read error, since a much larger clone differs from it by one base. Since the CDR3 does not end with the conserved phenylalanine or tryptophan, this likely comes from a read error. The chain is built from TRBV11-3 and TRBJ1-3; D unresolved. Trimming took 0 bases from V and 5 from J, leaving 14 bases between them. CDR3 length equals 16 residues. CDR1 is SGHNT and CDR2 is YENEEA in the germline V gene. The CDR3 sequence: CASSLDKWQVRNTIYS. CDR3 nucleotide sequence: TGTGCCAGCAGCTTAGATAAGTGGCAGGTGCGAAACACCATATATTCT.

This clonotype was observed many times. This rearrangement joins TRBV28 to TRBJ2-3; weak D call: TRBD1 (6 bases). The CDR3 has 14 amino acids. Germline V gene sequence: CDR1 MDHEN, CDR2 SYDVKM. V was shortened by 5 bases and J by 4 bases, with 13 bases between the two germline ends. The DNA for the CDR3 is TGTGCCAGCAGTCTTAACAGGGCTGCAGATACGCAGTATTTT. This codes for CASSLNRAADTQYF. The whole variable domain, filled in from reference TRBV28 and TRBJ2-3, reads DVKVTQSSRYLVKRTGEKVFLECVQDMDHENMFWYRQDPGLGLRLIYFSYDVKMKEKGDIPEGYSVSREKKERFSLILESASTNQTSMYLCASSLNRAADTQYFGPGTRLTVL.

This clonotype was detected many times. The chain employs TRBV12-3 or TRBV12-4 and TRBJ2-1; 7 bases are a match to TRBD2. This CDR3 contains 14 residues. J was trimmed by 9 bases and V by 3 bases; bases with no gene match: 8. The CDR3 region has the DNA TGTGCCAGCAGTTTGTCCGGAGGGAGGGGTGAGCAGTTCTTC. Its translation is CASSLSGGRGEQFF.

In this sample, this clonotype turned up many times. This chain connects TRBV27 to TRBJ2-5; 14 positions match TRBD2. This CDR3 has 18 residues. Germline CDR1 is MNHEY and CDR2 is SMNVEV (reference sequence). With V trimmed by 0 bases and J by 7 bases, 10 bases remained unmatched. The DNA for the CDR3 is TGTGCCAGCAGTTTATCCTCTCGGACTAGCGGGAGGTTAGCGACCCAGTACTTC. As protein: CASSLSSRTSGRLATQYF.